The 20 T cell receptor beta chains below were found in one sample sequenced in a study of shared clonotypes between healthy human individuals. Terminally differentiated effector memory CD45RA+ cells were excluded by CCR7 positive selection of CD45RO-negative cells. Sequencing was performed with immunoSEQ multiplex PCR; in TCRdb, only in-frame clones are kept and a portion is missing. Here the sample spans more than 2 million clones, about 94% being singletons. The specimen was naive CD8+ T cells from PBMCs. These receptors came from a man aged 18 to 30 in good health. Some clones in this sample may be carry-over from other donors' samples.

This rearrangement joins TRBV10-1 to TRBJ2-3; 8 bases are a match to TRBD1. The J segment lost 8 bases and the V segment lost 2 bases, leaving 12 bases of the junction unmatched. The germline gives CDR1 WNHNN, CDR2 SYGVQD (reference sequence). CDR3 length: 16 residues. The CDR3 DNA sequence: TGCGCCAGCAGTGAGACGACAGGGGCCCTCAGGGGTACGCAGTATTTT. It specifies CASSETTGALRGTQYF.

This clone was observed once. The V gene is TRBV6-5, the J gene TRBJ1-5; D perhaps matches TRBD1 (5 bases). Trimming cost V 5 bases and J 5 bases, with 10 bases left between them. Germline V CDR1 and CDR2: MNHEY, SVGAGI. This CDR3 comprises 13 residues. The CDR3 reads CASSIQDDQPQHF. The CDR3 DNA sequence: TGTGCCAGCAGTATACAGGATGATCAGCCCCAGCATTTT.

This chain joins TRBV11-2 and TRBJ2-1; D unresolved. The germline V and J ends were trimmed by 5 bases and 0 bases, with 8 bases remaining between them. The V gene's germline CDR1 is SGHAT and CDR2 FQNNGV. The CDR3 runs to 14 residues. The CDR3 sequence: CASSDGFSYNEQFF. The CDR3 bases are TGTGCCAGCAGCGACGGTTTCTCCTACAATGAGCAGTTCTTC.

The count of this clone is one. CDR3 loop: CASSLLGRLAQYF. The CDR3 DNA sequence: TGTGCCAGCAGTTTATTAGGGCGGTTGGCCCAGTACTTC. The V and J genes are TRBV28 and TRBJ2-5; no firm D call. V dropped 1 base and J dropped 9 bases, with 12 bases sitting between them. Germline CDR1 and CDR2: MDHEN and SYDVKM. The CDR3 has 13 residues. Full variable domain (outside the CDR3, taken from reference TRBV28 and TRBJ2-5): DVKVTQSSRYLVKRTGEKVFLECVQDMDHENMFWYRQDPGLGLRLIYFSYDVKMKEKGDIPEGYSVSREKKERFSLILESASTNQTSMYLCASSLLGRLAQYFGPGTRLLVL.

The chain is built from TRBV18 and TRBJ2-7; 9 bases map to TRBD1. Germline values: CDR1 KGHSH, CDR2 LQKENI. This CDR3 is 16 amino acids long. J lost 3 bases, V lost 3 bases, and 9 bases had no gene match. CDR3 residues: CASSPARTGVGYEQYF. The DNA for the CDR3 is TGTGCCAGCTCACCGGCGCGGACAGGGGTTGGCTACGAGCAGTACTTC.

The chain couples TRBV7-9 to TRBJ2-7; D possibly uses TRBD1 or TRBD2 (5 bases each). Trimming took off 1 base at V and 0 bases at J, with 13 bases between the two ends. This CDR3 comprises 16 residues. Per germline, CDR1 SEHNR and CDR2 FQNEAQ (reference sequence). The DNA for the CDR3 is TGTGCCAGCAGCTTAGGCCCCGGGGCAGTCTCCTACGAGCAGTACTTC. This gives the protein CASSLGPGAVSYEQYF.

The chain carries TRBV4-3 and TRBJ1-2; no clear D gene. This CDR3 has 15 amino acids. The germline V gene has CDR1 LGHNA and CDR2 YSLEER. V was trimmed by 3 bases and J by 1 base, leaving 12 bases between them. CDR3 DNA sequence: TGCGCCAGCAGCCAGAGCTACTTCAGTAACTATGGCTACACCTTC. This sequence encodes CASSQSYFSNYGYTF.

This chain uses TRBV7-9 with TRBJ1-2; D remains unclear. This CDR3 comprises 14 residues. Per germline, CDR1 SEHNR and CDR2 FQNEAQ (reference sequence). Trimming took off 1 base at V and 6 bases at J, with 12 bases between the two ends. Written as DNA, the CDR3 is TGTGCCAGCAGCTTAGATGGCGTTGGTCATGGCTACACCTTC. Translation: CASSLDGVGHGYTF.

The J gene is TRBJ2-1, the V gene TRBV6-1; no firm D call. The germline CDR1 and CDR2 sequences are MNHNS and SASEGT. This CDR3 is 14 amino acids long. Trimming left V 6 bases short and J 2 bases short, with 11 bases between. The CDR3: CASRGPLTYNEQFF. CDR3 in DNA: TGTGCCAGCAGAGGACCTCTAACCTACAATGAGCAGTTCTTC.

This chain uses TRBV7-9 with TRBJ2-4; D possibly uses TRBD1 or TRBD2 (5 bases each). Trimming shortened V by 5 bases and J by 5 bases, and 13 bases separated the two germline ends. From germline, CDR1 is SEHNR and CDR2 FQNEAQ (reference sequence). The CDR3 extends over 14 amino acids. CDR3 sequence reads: CASSGPGRQNIQYF. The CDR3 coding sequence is TGTGCCAGCAGCGGCCCGGGACGACAAAACATTCAGTACTTC. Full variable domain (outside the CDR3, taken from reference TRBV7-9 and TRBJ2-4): DTGVSQNPRHKITKRGQNVTFRCDPISEHNRLYWYRQTLGQGPEFLTYFQNEAQLEKSRLLSDRFSAERPKGSFSTLEIQRTEQGDSAMYLCASSGPGRQNIQYFGAGTRLSVL.

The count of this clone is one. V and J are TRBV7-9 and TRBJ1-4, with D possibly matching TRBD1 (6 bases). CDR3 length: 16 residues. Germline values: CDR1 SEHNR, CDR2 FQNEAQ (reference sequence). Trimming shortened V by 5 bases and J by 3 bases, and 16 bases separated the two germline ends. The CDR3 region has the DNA TGTGCCAGCAGCGCTCATCCGGGACATGCTAATGAAAAACTGTTTTTT. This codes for CASSAHPGHANEKLFF.

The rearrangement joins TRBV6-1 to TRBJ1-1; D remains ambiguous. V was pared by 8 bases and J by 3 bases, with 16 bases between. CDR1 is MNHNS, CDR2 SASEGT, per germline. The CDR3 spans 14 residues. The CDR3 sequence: CASEMGRGYTEAFF. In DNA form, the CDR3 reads TGTGCCAGCGAAATGGGGAGAGGGTACACTGAAGCTTTCTTT.

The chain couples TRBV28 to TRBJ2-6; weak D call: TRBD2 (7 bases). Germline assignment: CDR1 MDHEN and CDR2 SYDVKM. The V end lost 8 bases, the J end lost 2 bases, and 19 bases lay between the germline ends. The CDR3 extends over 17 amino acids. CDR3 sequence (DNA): TGTGCCAGCCGAAGGGGGGGCATGTATCCTGGGGCCAACGTCCTGACTTTC. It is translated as CASRRGGMYPGANVLTF.

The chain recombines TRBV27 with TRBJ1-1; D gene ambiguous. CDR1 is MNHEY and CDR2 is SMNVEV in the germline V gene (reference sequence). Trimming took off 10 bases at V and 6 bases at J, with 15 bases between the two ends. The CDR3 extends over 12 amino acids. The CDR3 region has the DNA TGTGCCACCGGAACGAGGTCGGCTGAAGCTTTCTTT. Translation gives CATGTRSAEAFF.

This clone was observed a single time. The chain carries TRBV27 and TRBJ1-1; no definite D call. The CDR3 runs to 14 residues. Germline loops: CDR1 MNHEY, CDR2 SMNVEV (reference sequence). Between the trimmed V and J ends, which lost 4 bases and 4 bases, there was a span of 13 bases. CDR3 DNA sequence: TGTGCCAGCAGTTATGGATCAGGCCCCACTGAAGCTTTCTTT. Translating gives CASSYGSGPTEAFF.

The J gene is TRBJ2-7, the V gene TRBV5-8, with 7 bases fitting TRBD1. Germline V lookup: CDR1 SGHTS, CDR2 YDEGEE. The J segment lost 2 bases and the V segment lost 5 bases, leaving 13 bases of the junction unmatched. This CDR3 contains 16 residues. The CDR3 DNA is TGTGCCAGCAGTCAACCTATCGACAGGGACCCCTACGAGCAGTACTTC. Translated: CASSQPIDRDPYEQYF.

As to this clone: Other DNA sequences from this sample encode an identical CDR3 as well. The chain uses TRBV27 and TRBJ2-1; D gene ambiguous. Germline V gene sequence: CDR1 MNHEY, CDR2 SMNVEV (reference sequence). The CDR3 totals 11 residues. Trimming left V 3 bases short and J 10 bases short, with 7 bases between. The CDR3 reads CASSLGTEQFF. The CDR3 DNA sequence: TGTGCCAGCAGTTTGGGAACAGAGCAGTTCTTC.

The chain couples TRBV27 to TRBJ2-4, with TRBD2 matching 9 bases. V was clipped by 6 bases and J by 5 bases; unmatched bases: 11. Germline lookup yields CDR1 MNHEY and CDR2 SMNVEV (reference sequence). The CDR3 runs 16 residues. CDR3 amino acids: CASSRLAGEGENIQYF. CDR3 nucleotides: TGTGCCAGCAGCCGATTAGCGGGAGAGGGAGAAAACATTCAGTACTTC.

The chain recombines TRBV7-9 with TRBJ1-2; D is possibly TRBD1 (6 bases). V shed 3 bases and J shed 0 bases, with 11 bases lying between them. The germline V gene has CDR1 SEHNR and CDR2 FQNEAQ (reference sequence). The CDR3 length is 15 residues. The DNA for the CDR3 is TGTGCCAGCAGCTTTGCAGGGACAACTAACTATGGCTACACCTTC. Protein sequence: CASSFAGTTNYGYTF.

The CDR3 sequence: CASRWDGNTGELFF. The CDR3 bases are TGTGCCAGCAGATGGGACGGGAACACCGGGGAGCTGTTTTTT. The rearrangement joins TRBV9 to TRBJ2-2; D is possibly TRBD1 or TRBD2 (5 bases each). There are 14 residues in the CDR3. The germline gives CDR1 SGDLS, CDR2 YYNGEE. The V end was cut by 5 bases, the J end by 1 base, with 9 bases between.